A selection of T cell receptor beta chains follows, all from one sample in a study of HIV-infected patients and healthy controls. TCRdb reanalysed the 5' RACE reads using MiXCR and keeps one entry per CDR3 protein. The data hold more than 10,000 distinct CDR3 sequences, with just over 8% observed a single time. Sequenced input: blood. The receptors come from an adult in good health. Both conserved end residues are trimmed from each CDR3. Each record gives: J gene, clone size, V gene, CDR3 protein. Clone size, where shown, is once, few, many, or a class for clones that have expanded.

>TRBJ2-1|-|TRBV29-1
SVEIGGNEQF
>TRBJ1-5|many|TRBV6-6
ASSYSRGLHQPQH
>TRBJ2-7|medium-sized|TRBV6-2/TRBV6-3
ASSSAFRESPYEQY
>TRBJ2-2|many|TRBV29-1
SVEDRPAGGRTGELF
>TRBJ2-1|many|TRBV10-1
ASSRLAGGYNEQF
>TRBJ1-5|-|TRBV20-1
SAVPVNQPQH
>TRBJ2-2|many|TRBV4-2
ASSVQPGTGSGELF
>TRBJ2-7|-|TRBV20-1
SAQDRKSYEQY
>TRBJ2-5|many|TRBV10-3
AISEPKGRGETQY
>TRBJ1-3|-|TRBV4-2
ASSQRGSGNTIY
>TRBJ2-3|medium-sized|TRBV20-1
SASGGSTDTQY
>TRBJ2-3|many|TRBV20-1
SASGWYGTDDTQY
>TRBJ2-3|medium-sized|TRBV6-5
ASSTPIQGPSTDTQY
>TRBJ1-5|many|TRBV5-8
ASSLGQGDQPQH
>TRBJ2-1|medium-sized|TRBV27
ASSPGTSGTRIDEQF
>TRBJ2-5|many|TRBV12-3/TRBV12-4
ASSRTGRGETQY
>TRBJ1-1|medium-sized|TRBV7-3
ASSSSDRATEAF
>TRBJ2-3|medium-sized|TRBV27
ASSSRSGHNTDTQY
>TRBJ2-7|medium-sized|TRBV27
ASSRARGWYEQY
>TRBJ2-6|medium-sized|TRBV4-1
ASSQELSGTAGANVLT
>TRBJ2-1|many|TRBV20-1
SARGLAGGRRYNEQF
>TRBJ2-1|few|TRBV6-5
ASSYSVTYNEQF
>TRBJ2-3|medium-sized|TRBV11-2
ASSLDGTSTDTQY
>TRBJ2-5|medium-sized|TRBV28
ASSRGLAGIQETQY
>TRBJ2-1|medium-sized|TRBV29-1
RGQGSYNEQF
>TRBJ2-3|-|TRBV13
ASSLFYVVGQMITDTQY
>TRBJ2-1|medium-sized|TRBV7-2
ASSTSGGAYNEQF
>TRBJ2-3|medium-sized|TRBV20-1
SAAPSGQGAVDTQY
>TRBJ2-4|medium-sized|TRBV6-5
ASRYDSTKNIQY
>TRBJ2-3|medium-sized|TRBV12-3/TRBV12-4
ASLDYSPTDTQY
>TRBJ2-2|medium-sized|TRBV28
ASPKQENTGELF
>TRBJ2-5|-|TRBV5-1
ASSRTRQLQETQY
>TRBJ2-5|many|TRBV5-1
ASSLVPRTDSLRETQY
>TRBJ2-2|medium-sized|TRBV2
ASSSRQGATTGELF
>TRBJ2-5|medium-sized|TRBV7-9
ASSLLPLGGGQTQY
>TRBJ2-7|many|TRBV28
ASSLGTSEQY
>TRBJ2-3|many|TRBV7-6
ASSLLIHSDTQY
>TRBJ2-5|-|TRBV6-2/TRBV6-3
ASSYSADEETQY
>TRBJ2-5|medium-sized|TRBV5-4
ASSTRPTGETQY
>TRBJ2-3|many|TRBV5-4
ATYPDPGFRTSGTQRGTQY
>TRBJ2-1|-|TRBV7-3
ASSLIASHLSYNEQF
>TRBJ2-3|many|TRBV6-4
ASSGGDADTQY
>TRBJ2-7|medium-sized|TRBV5-1
ASSLADSGGSYEQY
>TRBJ2-5|medium-sized|TRBV30
AWSRSGGPQETQY
>TRBJ1-1|-|TRBV4-3
ASSQYRGGTEAF
>TRBJ1-1|-|TRBV25-1
ASGTGTNTEAF
>TRBJ2-3|medium-sized|TRBV12-3/TRBV12-4
ASSLAYKDTQY
>TRBJ2-7|medium-sized|TRBV27
ASSHRGRDDEQY
>TRBJ2-3|medium-sized|TRBV7-2
ASSPGLETDTQY
>TRBJ2-7|many|TRBV7-2
ASSLAYSGGQTLYEQY
>TRBJ2-2|many|TRBV7-9
ASSPGLYRGRNTGELF
>TRBJ2-5|many|TRBV3-1
ASSHLDRGETQY
>TRBJ2-7|medium-sized|TRBV19
ASSIASGGPYEQY
>TRBJ1-5|-|TRBV5-4
ASSSDQDQPQH
>TRBJ2-3|medium-sized|TRBV5-4
ASSLPGTRSTDTQY